This TCR beta chain was obtained from a study of glioma-infiltrating T cells. The study, taken as a whole, reports: Above-expected tissue-blood divergence occurred in all gliomas, most in low-grade ones. Only very few CDR3 sequences appeared in both tissue and blood.

As for this clonotype: What it binds is unknown. Being one base from a much bigger clone, this may be a read error.

Germline assignment: CDR1 MNHNY and CDR2 SVGAGI (reference sequence). V was shortened by 2 bases and J by 2 bases, with 16 bases between the two germline ends. CDR3 length: 16 residues. TCR alpha and beta CDR3 regions were amplified from RNA using iRepertoire nested multiplex PCR. One-step reverse transcription and amplification started from approximately 100-400 ng of tissue mRNA or PBMC total RNA. TCRdb redid the calling of the multiplex PCR reads with MiXCR, one entry per CDR3 protein. In the table there are fewer than 110,000 distinct CDR3 sequences, about 28% of which are singletons. The clonotype comes from a human donor with low-grade glioma or glioblastoma, undergoing nonglioma brain surgery, or in good health (not recorded which). The rearrangement joins TRBV6-6 to TRBJ2-7; D not certain. Sequencing was done on a sample of glioma tissue, nonneoplastic brain tissue, or PBMCs (not recorded which). CDR3 protein: CASSYKFPTKAYEQYF. CDR3 nucleotide sequence: TGTGCCAGCAGTTACAAGTTCCCAACTAAGGCCTACGAGCAGTACTTC.